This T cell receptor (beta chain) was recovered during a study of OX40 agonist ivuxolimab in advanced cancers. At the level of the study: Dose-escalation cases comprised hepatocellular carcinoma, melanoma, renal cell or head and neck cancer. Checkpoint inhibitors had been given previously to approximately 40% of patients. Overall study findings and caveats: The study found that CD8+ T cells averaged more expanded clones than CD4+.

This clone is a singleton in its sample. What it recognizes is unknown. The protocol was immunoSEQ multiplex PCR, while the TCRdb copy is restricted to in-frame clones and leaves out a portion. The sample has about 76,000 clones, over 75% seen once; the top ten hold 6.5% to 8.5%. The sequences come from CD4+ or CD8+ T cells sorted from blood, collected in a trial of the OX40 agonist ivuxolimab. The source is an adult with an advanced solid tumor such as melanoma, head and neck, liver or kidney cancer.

In nucleotides, the CDR3 is TGTGCCAGCAGCTTGAAAGGACAGGCCTATGGCTACACCTTC. It translates to CASSLKGQAYGYTF. This chain connects TRBV5-6 to TRBJ1-2, with 7 bases fitting TRBD1. The junction had 4 bases not matched to a gene; V was cut back by 1 base and J by 4 bases. This CDR3 has 14 amino acids. The germline V gene has CDR1 SGHDT and CDR2 YYEEEE. The full variable domain, its missing parts supplied by reference TRBV5-6 and TRBJ1-2, is DAGVTQSPTHLIKTRGQQVTLRCSPKSGHDTVSWYQQALGQGPQFIFQYYEEEERQRGNFPDRFSGHQFPNYSSELNVNALLLGDSALYLCASSLKGQAYGYTFGSGTRLTVV.